This TCR beta chain was documented in a study of cytomegalovirus exposure and HLA in healthy donors. Overall study context: Earlier, 150 million to 200 million T cells were analyzed, and 90 million to 120 million unique TCR beta sequences were found among them. Study-level results: When analyzed later, a missense DCLRE1C variant was found to be linked to TCR beta V- and J-gene trimming. Later analysis revealed greater clonal expansion in HLA-associated TCR beta chains than in equally common others.

The CDR3 runs to 16 residues. Trimming took 2 bases from V and 1 from J; bases not matched to a gene: 1. Looked up from germline, CDR1 is SGHRS and CDR2 is YFSETQ. The PCR contained 60 Vbeta and 13 Jbeta primers. Sequenced by immunoSEQ multiplex PCR; TCRdb stores in-frame clones only, minus some. The sample lists tens of thousands of clones; roughly 79% were seen once. Sampled while nominally healthy, donors likely had unrecorded immune exposures. Of note for this clone: The antigen is not known.

The TCR sequence derives from a man aged 45-60 years in good health and CMV-seronegative. This chain connects TRBV5-1 to TRBJ2-1; TRBD2 aligns across 12 bases. The material sequenced was PBMCs. The CDR3 nucleotides are TGCGCCAGCAGCTTTACTAGCGGGGGGTCCTACAATGAGCAGTTCTTC. Encoded protein: CASSFTSGGSYNEQFF.